This record covers a single T cell receptor (beta chain). Clones were read by immunoSEQ multiplex PCR, and TCRdb kept only the in-frame ones, dropping some. The table lists 20,000 to 25,000 clones, 86% of them singletons. This sample was taken from a study of T cell changes during pregnancy in multiple sclerosis. V lost 2 bases and J 3 bases, leaving 9 bases between the germline ends. Germline V gene sequence: CDR1 KGHSH, CDR2 LQKENI. This CDR3 spans 14 amino acids. The chain couples TRBV18 to TRBJ2-3, with no clear D. This sample comprised CD4+ T cells from peripheral blood mononuclear cells, obtained in the first trimester of pregnancy. This sequence originates from a female donor in good health, enrolled as a control in a pregnancy study. The CDR3 DNA is TGTGCCAGCTCACCATCTCCTAGGACAGATACGCAGTATTTT. Translated, it gives CASSPSPRTDTQYF.